This section outlines one T cell receptor beta chain sequence together with its context. Its target is unknown. The source of the sample is a study of T cell responses to AZD1222 COVID-19 vaccine. The CDR3 runs 17 residues. Germline assignment: CDR1 SGHNT and CDR2 YENEEA. V lost 1 base, J lost 7 bases, and 10 bases stayed unmatched. Whole-study findings and limits: Dominant at 160-218 and 743-854, vaccine-associated CD4 TCRs also spanned spike. Sampled repertoires all dated from after the peak T cell response. Baseline serostatus was positive in only a handful of AZD1222 recipients.

Some clones are missing from TCRdb's copy, which holds only in-frame ones; the method was immunoSEQ multiplex PCR. Of approximately 190,000 clones listed, 85% to 95% were seen once; the top ten hold 3.6%. The receptor comes from an adult who received the MenACWY meningococcal vaccine as a control. Sequenced here: peripheral blood, sampled 28 days after the second dose of the MenACWY control vaccine. The V gene is TRBV11-3, the J gene TRBJ2-1; 10 positions agree with TRBD1. The CDR3 sequence: CASSLVGQGSLSNEQFF. Here the CDR3 DNA reads TGTGCCAGCAGCTTAGTGGGACAGGGGTCTCTTAGTAATGAGCAGTTCTTC.